The present entry profiles one T cell receptor beta chain with its context. After isolation, RNA underwent reverse transcription to generate cDNA as the sequencing template. Clones were read by immunoSEQ multiplex PCR, and TCRdb kept only the in-frame ones, dropping some. The table lists roughly 130,000 clones, roughly 58% of them singletons, with 4.5% to 5.5% in the top ten. This specimen comes from a study of CD8+ T cells in alopecia areata. CDR1 and CDR2 from the germline V gene are SGHAT and FQNNGV. This CDR3 comprises 15 residues. Trimming left V 2 bases short and J 0 bases short, with 10 bases between. Samples from alopecia areata patients were lesional scalp punch biopsies and peripheral blood.

Sample: CD4+ T cells sorted from blood, taken at week 0. The J gene is TRBJ1-1, the V gene TRBV11-2; D is unclear. This clonotype was sampled from a human donor with alopecia areata. In DNA, the CDR3 is TGTGCCAGCAGCTTAAGTAGGGAACTGAACACTGAAGCTTTCTTT. Encoded protein: CASSLSRELNTEAFF.